Sequencing of this T cell receptor beta chain was carried out in a study of somatic mutations in cytotoxic T cells in rheumatoid arthritis. Overall study: Including V beta1+ cells that were sequenced for TCRB, some T-cell populations stained with V beta antibodies were flow-sorted at nearly 100% purity. Study-wide results and limits: An age-related increase in CD8+ clonality was seen in rheumatoid arthritis patients but not in healthy controls.

Per the original data handling: Patient-derived CD8+ clones with a size above 1% showed rare matches to published virus-specific TCRB sequences. The table came from immunoSEQ multiplex PCR; TCRdb's copy has only in-frame clones and leaves some out. That table furnishes V, J and clone size, whereas the DNA furnished D and trimming. Of 9,500 to 13,000 clones listed, around four fifths are singletons. V was clipped by 1 base and J by 5 bases, with 11 bases between them. CDR1 is SQVTM and CDR2 is ANQGSEA in the germline V gene. The CDR3 has 13 amino acids. On this clone itself: Its antigen is still unknown.

The source of this sequence is an adult with rheumatoid arthritis. This chain links TRBV29-1 with TRBJ1-1; D gene uncertain. The sequenced material came from CD8+ T cells sorted from blood. CDR3 residues: CSVEGRPRTEAFF. For the CDR3, the DNA is TGCAGCGTTGAAGGACGGCCTCGGACTGAAGCTTTCTTT.